One sample yielded the 25 T cell receptor beta chains listed below, sequenced in a study of T-cell memory formation after mild COVID-19. TCRdb passed the 5' RACE reads through MiXCR, listing each CDR3 protein once. The data show about 290,000 distinct CDR3 sequences, approximately 15% seen once. The sample consisted of PBMCs or a T cell subset sorted from them (not recorded which). These receptors were obtained from a young man who had mild COVID-19 (a few samples of this study predate the infection). Cell type and time point are not known.

This clonotype was observed a handful of times. This chain links TRBV11-2 with TRBJ2-3, with TRBD2 identical over 10 bases. The V gene's germline CDR1 is SGHAT and CDR2 FQNNGV. CDR3 length equals 17 residues. J lost 7 bases, V lost 0 bases, and 10 bases had no gene match. The CDR3 protein is CASSLDASGGALNTQYF. As DNA, the CDR3 is TGTGCCAGCAGCTTAGATGCCAGCGGGGGGGCATTAAATACGCAGTATTTT.

The chain recombines TRBV5-6 with TRBJ1-5; D unresolved. Trimming cost V 1 base and J 6 bases, with 17 bases left between them. The CDR3 loop spans 16 amino acids. Germline-derived CDR1 and CDR2 are SGHDT and YYEEEE. CDR3 sequence reads: CASSLSSAVVAQPQHF. DNA for the CDR3: TGTGCCAGCAGCTTGTCCAGCGCGGTGGTTGCTCAGCCCCAGCATTTT.

The CDR3: CASSVEGYNSPLHF. The CDR3, as DNA: TGTGCCAGCAGCGTAGAAGGGTATAATTCACCCCTCCACTTT. V usage is TRBV9 and J usage is TRBJ1-6; no firm D call. The V gene's germline CDR1 is SGDLS and CDR2 YYNGEE. The V and J ends lost 0 bases and 4 bases respectively, with 5 bases between them. The CDR3 covers 14 residues.

This clonotype was picked up a small number of times. This rearrangement joins TRBV20-1 to TRBJ2-2; a weak D match, TRBD1 (6 bases). CDR1 and CDR2 (germline): DFQATT, SNEGSKA (reference sequence). The CDR3 covers 15 residues. Trimming shortened V by 1 base and J by 0 bases, and 9 bases separated the two germline ends. This CDR3 reads CSARGQGTNTGELFF. CDR3 bases: TGCAGTGCTAGAGGGCAGGGGACGAACACCGGGGAGCTGTTTTTT.

CDR3 residues: CATSDAGQGAPETQYF. For the CDR3, the DNA is TGTGCCACCAGTGATGCGGGACAGGGGGCTCCGGAGACCCAGTACTTC. The rearrangement uses TRBV24-1 and TRBJ2-5, with 12 nucleotides matching TRBD1. Germline trimming cut 3 bases from V and 5 bases from J; bases unmatched to any gene: 6. The CDR3 covers 16 residues. Germline CDR1 and CDR2: KGHDR and SFDVKD.

The V call is TRBV12-3 or TRBV12-4, the J call TRBJ1-1; D not resolved. This CDR3 region has 14 residues. V was trimmed by 6 bases and J by 4 bases, leaving 15 bases between them. For the CDR3, the DNA is TGTGCCAGCAGCCGTATCGGCCAATTCACTGAAGCTTTCTTT. Translating gives CASSRIGQFTEAFF.

The V call is TRBV11-2, the J call TRBJ2-3; D not resolved. Per the germline V gene, CDR1 is SGHAT and CDR2 is FQNNGV. CDR3 size: 16 residues. The V end lost 5 bases, the J end lost 2 bases, and 17 bases lay between the germline ends. In nucleotides, the CDR3 is TGTGCCAGCAGCCCCCTACTCGCGGAGTCCACAGATACGCAGTATTTT. This translates into CASSPLLAESTDTQYF.

The DNA of the CDR3 is TGTGCCAGCAGCTTCGGACTTAATGAGGGCTACACCTTC. It translates to CASSFGLNEGYTF. The chain has TRBV7-2 and TRBJ1-2; D is uncertain. The CDR3 loop spans 13 amino acids. Germline V gene lookup returns CDR1 SGHTA and CDR2 FQGNSA. The V end was cut by 3 bases, the J end by 8 bases, with 13 bases between.

The chain is built from TRBV5-1 and TRBJ1-1; D is unclear. V lost 0 bases and J 7 bases, leaving 19 bases between the germline ends. Looked up from germline, CDR1 is SGHRS and CDR2 is YFSETQ. The CDR3 sequence is 16 residues long. The CDR3 reads CASSLGWASTRNEAFF. The CDR3 DNA follows: TGCGCCAGCAGCTTGGGGTGGGCCTCGACTCGGAATGAAGCTTTCTTT.

This clonotype was detected a few times. The V and J genes are TRBV29-1 and TRBJ1-2; D is uncertain. The germline V gene encodes CDR1 SQVTM and CDR2 ANQGSEA. Trimming shortened V by 5 bases and J by 5 bases, and 12 bases separated the two germline ends. This CDR3 contains 12 residues. CDR3 sequence: CSVRMGVYGYTF. CDR3 nucleotide sequence: TGCAGCGTTAGGATGGGCGTATATGGCTACACCTTC.

This clonotype has more than one count but fewer than ten. This rearrangement joins TRBV29-1 to TRBJ2-3; the D gene is possibly TRBD1 (6 bases). This CDR3 has 13 residues. Per germline, CDR1 SQVTM and CDR2 ANQGSEA. V lost 5 bases and J lost 4, with 13 bases in between. The DNA of the CDR3 is TGCAGCGTTCACAGGGCAGGGTCAGATACGCAGTATTTT. It translates to CSVHRAGSDTQYF.

This clonotype was seen only a few times. The rearrangement links TRBV2 to TRBJ2-2; a possible D gene is TRBD1 (6 bases). V was shortened by 3 bases and J by 4 bases, with 9 bases between the two germline ends. The CDR3 totals 14 residues. Germline V CDR1 and CDR2: SNHLY, FYNNEI. The CDR3 loop is CASSDRGGTGELFF. CDR3 bases: TGTGCCAGCAGTGACAGGGGCGGCACCGGGGAGCTGTTTTTT.

This clonotype appeared many times. V is TRBV5-1 and J is TRBJ2-7, with no clear D. Germline-derived CDR1 and CDR2 are SGHRS and YFSETQ. V was clipped by 4 bases and J by 1 base, with 12 bases between them. This CDR3 comprises 14 residues. CDR3 in DNA: TGCGCCAGCAGCCCCCAGACCGATTCCTACGAGCAGTACGTC. Amino acid sequence: CASSPQTDSYEQYV.

The chain employs TRBV7-9 and TRBJ1-1, with D uncertain. Trimming removed 3 bases from V and 4 bases from J, with 12 bases in between. Germline assignment: CDR1 SEHNR and CDR2 FQNEAQ (reference sequence). This CDR3 has 14 amino acids. CDR3 in amino acids: CASSFGVVSTEAFF. The CDR3 bases are TGTGCCAGCAGCTTCGGGGTCGTGAGCACTGAAGCTTTCTTT.

This chain uses TRBV5-1 with TRBJ1-1; D is unresolved. Germline V gene data show CDR1 as SGHRS and CDR2 as YFSETQ. This CDR3 region has 14 residues. The ends were cut back, 1 base at V and 1 base at J, with 8 bases in the middle. CDR3 nucleotides: TGCGCCAGCAGCTTGTACAGCTCGAACACTGAAGCTTTCTTT. This gives the protein CASSLYSSNTEAFF.

At least ten counts were recorded for this clonotype. The rearrangement uses TRBV7-2 and TRBJ1-3, with a weak D call TRBD1 (5 bases). V lost 3 bases and J 2 bases, leaving 8 bases between the germline ends. CDR3 length: 14 residues. Germline lookup yields CDR1 SGHTA and CDR2 FQGNSA. CDR3 DNA: TGTGCCAGCAGCTTGGGGGTGACTGGAAACACCATATATTTT. Encoded protein: CASSLGVTGNTIYF.

V and J are TRBV20-1 and TRBJ1-1, with D possibly matching TRBD1 (6 bases). Germline values: CDR1 DFQATT, CDR2 SNEGSKA (reference sequence). The germline V and J ends were trimmed by 1 base and 5 bases, with 14 bases remaining between them. CDR3 length: 14 residues. For the CDR3, the DNA is TGCAGTGCTAGAGCGCGGCAGGGGTGGACTGAAGCTTTCTTT. Its protein is CSARARQGWTEAFF.

The chain is built from TRBV29-1 and TRBJ1-1; D unclear. CDR1 SQVTM and CDR2 ANQGSEA come from the germline V gene. Trimming took off 8 bases at V and 2 bases at J, with 15 bases between the two ends. The CDR3 totals 13 residues. CDR3 nucleotides: TGCAGCTCTACGAGGAGGGCCAACACTGAAGCTTTCTTT. It specifies CSSTRRANTEAFF.

This chain joins TRBV20-1 and TRBJ1-1; the match to TRBD1 covers 11 bases. CDR3 length equals 12 residues. Germline assignment: CDR1 DFQATT and CDR2 SNEGSKA (reference sequence). V was clipped by 6 bases and J by 9 bases; unmatched bases: 6. CDR3 sequence: CSAGTGGIKAFF. In nucleotides, the CDR3 is TGCAGTGCCGGGACAGGGGGAATTAAAGCTTTCTTT.

The rearrangement uses TRBV12-3 or TRBV12-4 and TRBJ2-3; TRBD2 matches 7 bases. The trim removed 4 bases at V and 0 bases at J, leaving 7 bases unmatched. The CDR3 spans 16 residues. The CDR3 DNA is TGTGCCAGCAGTTCTACCCAGCGGGGAAGCACAGATACGCAGTATTTT. Its protein product is CASSSTQRGSTDTQYF.

This chain uses TRBV20-1 with TRBJ1-5; 8 positions agree with TRBD1. Germline trimming cut 3 bases from V and 4 bases from J; bases unmatched to any gene: 8. CDR3 length equals 15 residues. Germline V gives CDR1 DFQATT, CDR2 SNEGSKA (reference sequence). The CDR3 bases are TGCAGTGCTAGCCCGACAGGGGTGGGGAATCAGCCCCAGCATTTT. Encoded protein: CSASPTGVGNQPQHF.

The chain's CDR3 is CASSLLQFNQPQHF. CDR3 DNA sequence: TGTGCCAGCAGTTTATTACAGTTTAATCAGCCCCAGCATTTT. The chain links TRBV28 to TRBJ1-5; D uncertain. V lost 1 base and J lost 4, with 8 bases in between. This CDR3 has 14 residues. The germline gives CDR1 MDHEN, CDR2 SYDVKM.

This chain uses TRBV5-1 with TRBJ2-1; D is unresolved. Trimming cost V 5 bases and J 7 bases, with 7 bases left between them. The germline V gene has CDR1 SGHRS and CDR2 YFSETQ. The CDR3 spans 11 residues. CDR3 DNA: TGCGCCAGCAGGGCTAGAAATGAGCAGTTCTTC. Protein: CASRARNEQFF. Filled out from reference TRBV5-1 and TRBJ2-1, the complete variable domain reads KAGVTQTPRYLIKTRGQQVTLSCSPISGHRSVSWYQQTPGQGLQFLFEYFSETQRNKGNFPGRFSGRQFSNSRSEMNVSTLELGDSALYLCASRARNEQFFGPGTRLTVL.

This chain joins TRBV24-1 and TRBJ2-3; D not certain. The CDR3 contains 19 residues. V lost 5 bases and J 3 bases, leaving 26 bases between the germline ends. Germline CDR1 reads KGHDR; CDR2 reads SFDVKD. As DNA, the CDR3 is TGTGCCACCAGTGTCCATTCCGGTCGCGGTAAGGTGAGAACAGATACGCAGTATTTT. Amino acid sequence: CATSVHSGRGKVRTDTQYF.

Ten or more counts support this clonotype. This chain connects TRBV27 to TRBJ2-3; D is possibly TRBD1 or TRBD2 (5 bases each). The CDR3 extends over 15 amino acids. With 7 bases removed from V and 4 bases from J, the gap between germline ends came to 18 bases. Germline V gene sequence: CDR1 MNHEY, CDR2 SMNVEV (reference sequence). The CDR3 here is CASTLLGDSPDTQYF. CDR3 coding DNA: TGTGCCAGCACCCTACTGGGGGATAGTCCAGATACGCAGTATTTT.